This T cell receptor (beta chain) originates from a study of OX40 agonist ivuxolimab in advanced cancers. Excluded were patients having autoimmune disease history or systemic immunosuppression. Sequenced by immunoSEQ multiplex PCR; TCRdb stores in-frame clones only, minus some. The data hold 68,000 or so clones, with 65% to 85% observed a single time. The sequence was obtained from an adult with an advanced solid tumor such as melanoma, head and neck, liver or kidney cancer. This specimen was CD4+ or CD8+ T cells sorted from blood, taken in a trial of the OX40 agonist ivuxolimab.

The chain's CDR3 is CASITGGGGDTEAFF. As DNA, the CDR3 is TGTGCCAGCATTACGGGGGGGGGCGGAGACACTGAAGCTTTCTTT. The gene calls are TRBV27 and TRBJ1-1; a possible D gene is TRBD1 (6 bases). Trimming pared 7 bases from V and 3 bases from J, leaving 18 bases between. The CDR3 is 15 residues long. Germline assignment: CDR1 MNHEY and CDR2 SMNVEV (reference sequence).